This TCR beta chain was profiled in a study of T cells in Graves' hyperthyroidism and ophthalmopathy. Findings and limits, study-wide: Separating ophthalmopathy from stable hyperthyroidism was achieved by a 13 V-J model. Among clonotypes expanded in thyroid above 0.001, most were also found in blood.

RNA transcripts gave rise to amplified TCR beta CDR3 regions. The HTBI primer set was used in a first-round RT-PCR of the TCR CDR3. One entry per CDR3 protein results from TCRdb running MiXCR on the multiplex PCR reads. The top ten clones hold around 4% of a sample with about 620,000 distinct CDR3 sequences, 15% to 20% of them seen once. Only a few counts were recorded for this clonotype. Its target is not known. The CDR3 has 12 amino acids. Trimming removed 6 bases from V and 4 bases from J, with 13 bases in between. CDR1 and CDR2 from the germline V gene are DFQATT and SNEGSKA (reference sequence). Thyroid ultrasound, orbital computed tomography, clinical symptoms, and serum thyroxine and TRAb underpinned diagnoses.

The sample consisted of blood. The chain uses TRBV20-1 and TRBJ2-7; unclear D gene. The source of this sequence is a woman aged 30 to 39 with Graves' hyperthyroidism. CDR3 protein: CSAGSDSYEQYF. The CDR3 bases are TGCAGTGCAGGCAGTGATTCTTACGAGCAGTACTTC.